These T cell receptor beta chains were read from a single sample in a study of CD8 T cells in Susac syndrome. Using its own MiXCR run on the immunoSEQ multiplex PCR reads, TCRdb lists one record per CDR3 protein. The sample has around 80,000 distinct CDR3 sequences, over 85% seen once. Source material: CD8+ T cells from PBMCs. The receptors here all came from a human donor with Susac syndrome. CDR3s include the opening cysteine and the closing phenylalanine or tryptophan.

>TRBJ2-5|TRBV7-8
CASSFLGETQYF
>TRBJ2-1|TRBV7-7
CASSPRLAGADEQFF
>TRBJ2-7|TRBV5-4
CASSLGSSTYEQYF
>TRBJ2-7|TRBV7-6
CASSHAVPGASLGEQYF
>TRBJ2-1|TRBV20-1
CSARPYGHEQFF
>TRBJ2-1|TRBV27
CASSLGNEQFF
>TRBJ2-5|TRBV19
CASRKNLGLQETQYF
>TRBJ2-3|TRBV13
CASSGPPTVGDTQYF
>TRBJ2-2|TRBV20-1
CSAEGGLNTGELFF
>TRBJ1-1|TRBV12-3/TRBV12-4
CASSTVTEAFF
>TRBJ1-5|TRBV6-5
CASSYYTLIPRQVKGKPQHF
>TRBJ1-2|TRBV12-3/TRBV12-4
CASSYLERTGDGYTF
>TRBJ2-2|TRBV3-1
CASSKGTDIYTGELFF
>TRBJ2-1|TRBV25-1
CASSELGAGVSVF
>TRBJ1-1|TRBV5-5
CASSSQGFGTEAFF
>TRBJ1-1|TRBV19
CASTDPDVTYREDTEAFF
>TRBJ1-2|TRBV19
CASSMEPLNYGYTF
>TRBJ2-7|TRBV7-8
CASSLTSGGTYYEQYF
>TRBJ2-1|TRBV7-8
CASSPVGGAKVYNEQFF
>TRBJ1-2|TRBV21-1
CASSKGDYSGNYGYTF
>TRBJ2-1|TRBV19
CASSILTGDRGYNEQFF
>TRBJ2-1|TRBV5-1
CASSSRRLRWGHNEQFF
>TRBJ2-3|TRBV19
CASSIPPRGFARGPRTDTQYF
>TRBJ2-3|TRBV7-9
CASEKGDRTDTQYF
>TRBJ1-1|TRBV5-1
CASSVDRNTEAFF